The subject of this entry is one T cell receptor (beta chain). The antigen remains unidentified. As to time point: late sampling 161 to 241 days after vaccination in a few convalescent patients. Treatment given: 10-day PBMC culture with coronavirus spike peptide pools or control peptides (ViraFEST assay). V dropped 5 bases and J dropped 2; count of bases not matched to a gene: 6. CDR1 SGHTA and CDR2 FQGNSA come from the germline V gene. The CDR3 extends over 15 amino acids. This sample was taken from a study of vaccination and CD4 T cells after COVID-19. The Oncomine TCR Beta short-read assay was what sequenced the DNA obtained from cultured CD4+ T cells. TCRdb reprocessed the PCR reads with MiXCR, giving one entry per CDR3 protein. This sample yields about 24,000 distinct CDR3 sequences, of which more than 30% are seen a single time; 3% belongs to the top ten.

The clonotype comes from a human donor who had recovered from COVID-19. The source was CD4+ T cells from blood, cultured in vitro, collected about 7 months after SARS-CoV-2 vaccination. The chain recombines TRBV7-2 with TRBJ2-1, with TRBD2 identical over 7 bases. The CDR3 DNA is TGTGCCAGCAGCCAAATAGCGGGTGCCTACAATGAGCAGTTCTTC. Translating it yields CASSQIAGAYNEQFF.